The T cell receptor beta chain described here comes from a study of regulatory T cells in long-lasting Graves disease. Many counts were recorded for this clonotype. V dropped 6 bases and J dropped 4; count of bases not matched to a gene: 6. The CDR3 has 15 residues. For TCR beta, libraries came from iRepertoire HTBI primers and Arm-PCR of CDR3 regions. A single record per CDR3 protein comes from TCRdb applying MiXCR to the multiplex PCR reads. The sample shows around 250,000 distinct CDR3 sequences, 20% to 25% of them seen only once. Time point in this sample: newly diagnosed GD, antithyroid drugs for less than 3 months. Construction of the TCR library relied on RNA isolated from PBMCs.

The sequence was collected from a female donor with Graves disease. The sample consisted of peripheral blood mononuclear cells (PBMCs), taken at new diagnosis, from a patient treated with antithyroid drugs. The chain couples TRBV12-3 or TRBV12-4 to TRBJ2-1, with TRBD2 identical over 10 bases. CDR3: CASRASGGRYNEQFF. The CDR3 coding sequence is TGTGCCAGCAGAGCTAGCGGGGGACGTTACAATGAGCAGTTCTTC.